One and the same sample provided the 8 T cell receptor beta chains below, sequenced in a study of circulating and synovial CD4+ cells in juvenile arthritis. Clones were read by immunoSEQ multiplex PCR, and TCRdb kept only the in-frame ones, dropping some. The table shows approximately 16,000 clones, with approximately 90% occurring only once. Sequencing input: CD4+ T cells from blood. The receptors come from a human donor with juvenile idiopathic arthritis.

This chain connects TRBV18 to TRBJ1-1; TRBD1 aligns across 9 bases. Germline CDR1 and CDR2: KGHSH and LQKENI. This CDR3 contains 15 residues. Unmatched junction bases numbered 10, after V lost 4 bases and J lost 7 bases. In DNA, the CDR3 is TGTGCCAGCTCACTTATACAGGGGGCGCGGGGTGAAGCTTTCTTT. Translation gives CASSLIQGARGEAFF.

The chain is built from TRBV5-4 and TRBJ2-5; D gene ambiguous. The end of the DNA is better explained by TRBJ2-7, so the J call may be wrong. CDR1 is SGHNT and CDR2 is YYREEE in the germline V gene (reference sequence). This CDR3 comprises 11 residues. CDR3: CASSLDNEQYF. The CDR3 bases are TGTGCCAGCAGCTTAGATAACGAGCAGTACTTC.

This clone was seen a few times. The same CDR3 arises from other DNA sequences in this sample as well. The genes are TRBV11-2 and TRBJ1-6, with 8 positions matching TRBD1. CDR3 length: 15 residues. The V segment lost 5 bases and the J segment 7 bases; nucleotides outside the gene matches: 7. The germline CDR1 and CDR2 sequences are SGHAT and FQNNGV. The CDR3 protein is CASSLGQGGNSPLHF. DNA of the CDR3: TGTGCCAGCAGCCTAGGACAGGGTGGCAATTCACCCCTCCACTTT.

The gene calls are TRBV14 and TRBJ2-7; tentative D call: TRBD2 (7 bases). CDR3 length: 14 amino acids. V was trimmed by 1 base and J by 8 bases, leaving 15 bases between them. Per the germline V gene, CDR1 is SGHDN and CDR2 is FVKESK. CDR3 in amino acids: CASSQVGGAGKQYF. CDR3 in DNA: TGTGCCAGCAGCCAAGTGGGGGGGGCAGGCAAGCAGTACTTC.

CDR3 sequence (DNA): TGTGCCTGGAGTGCGGGGAGCAATCAGCCCCAGCATTTT. Its protein product is CAWSAGSNQPQHF. The V gene is TRBV30, the J gene TRBJ1-5, with no clear D. In germline, CDR1 is GTSNPN, CDR2 SVGIG (reference sequence). Trimming took 1 base from V and 1 from J, leaving 5 bases between them. There are 13 residues in the CDR3.

This chain connects TRBV7-3 to TRBJ2-7; the D gene is possibly TRBD2 (7 bases). Germline CDR1 SGHTA, CDR2 FQGTGA. Trimming cost V 1 base and J 0 bases, with 10 bases left between them. The CDR3 is made up of 15 amino acids. This CDR3 is CASSLSGGLSYEQYF. CDR3 nucleotide sequence: TGTGCCAGCAGCTTAAGCGGGGGCCTCTCCTACGAGCAGTACTTC.

Comment on this clone: One junction end does not reproduce the germline sequence, and a read error may be involved. Other DNA sequences of this sample code for an identical CDR3. The CDR3 loop reads CATSRVSQVKNSPLHF. CDR3 nucleotides: TGTGCCACCAGCAGAGTCAGTCAAGTAAAGAATTCCCCCCTCCACTTT. The chain employs TRBV15 and TRBJ1-6; D unresolved. The CDR3 contains 16 residues. Germline assignment: CDR1 LNHNV and CDR2 YYDKDF (reference sequence).

V gene TRBV7-6 combines with J gene TRBJ1-5; 9 nucleotides match TRBD1. V gave up 1 base and J gave up 4 bases; unmatched junction bases: 5. CDR3 size: 16 residues. CDR1 SGHVS and CDR2 FNYEAQ come from the germline V gene. The CDR3 DNA sequence: TGTGCCAGCAGCTTAGGACCGGGACAGGGTAATCAGCCCCAGCATTTT. Its protein is CASSLGPGQGNQPQHF. Using reference TRBV7-6 and TRBJ1-5 for the parts outside the CDR3, the full variable domain is GAGVSQSPRYKVTKRGQDVALRCDPISGHVSLYWYRQALGQGPEFLTYFNYEAQQDKSGLPNDRFSAERPEGSISTLTIQRTEQRDSAMYRCASSLGPGQGNQPQHFGDGTRLSIL.